Presented here are 6 T cell receptor beta chains from one specimen sequenced in a study of T cell responses to AZD1222 COVID-19 vaccine. Data came from immunoSEQ multiplex PCR; TCRdb stores just in-frame clones and leaves some out. Of about 150,000 clones in the sample, over 85% were seen once. Here the sequenced sample was peripheral blood, taken on day 0 of AZD1222 vaccination. These TCRs come from an adult in good health.

The chain uses TRBV7-2 and TRBJ2-1; D not certain. V was clipped by 3 bases and J by 0 bases, with 3 bases between them. CDR3 length equals 13 residues. Germline-derived CDR1 and CDR2 are SGHTA and FQGNSA. The CDR3: CASSFLSYNEQFF. CDR3 DNA: TGTGCCAGCAGCTTCCTCTCCTACAATGAGCAGTTCTTC.

The genes are TRBV9 and TRBJ1-6; D is undetermined. The CDR3 loop spans 15 amino acids. V was trimmed by 3 bases and J by 6 bases, leaving 13 bases between them. Germline CDR1 SGDLS, CDR2 YYNGEE. The CDR3 nucleotides read TGTGCCAGCAGCGATACCGGACGGTCTAATTCACCCCTCCACTTT. Its protein is CASSDTGRSNSPLHF.

The chain joins TRBV30 to TRBJ1-5; TRBD1 matches 7 bases. The CDR3 covers 15 residues. The V and J ends lost 3 bases and 2 bases, in that order; junction bases with no gene match: 7. Germline lookup yields CDR1 GTSNPN and CDR2 SVGIG (reference sequence). CDR3 sequence (DNA): TGTGCCTGGAGCCCGACAGGGAATGGCAATCAGCCCCAGCATTTT. This sequence encodes CAWSPTGNGNQPQHF.

The chain employs TRBV4-3 and TRBJ2-3; 13 bases agree with TRBD2. This CDR3 is 17 amino acids long. From germline, CDR1 is LGHNA and CDR2 YSLEER. Trimming took 2 bases from V and 6 from J; bases not matched to a gene: 8. The CDR3 protein is CASSQLTSGGPGDTQYF. The CDR3 coding sequence is TGCGCCAGCAGCCAACTGACTAGCGGGGGGCCGGGGGATACGCAGTATTTT.

V is TRBV10-3 and J is TRBJ1-5, with D possibly matching TRBD1 (5 bases). Germline values: CDR1 ENHRY, CDR2 SYGVKD. Trimming took off 4 bases at V and 7 bases at J, with 11 bases between the two ends. The CDR3 length is 13 residues. The CDR3 coding sequence is TGTGCCATCAGTGGTCAGGGAACACAGCCCCAGCATTTT. This gives the protein CAISGQGTQPQHF.

The J gene is TRBJ1-1, the V gene TRBV12-5, with D hard to call. This CDR3 is built from 11 residues. Looked up from germline, CDR1 is LGHNT and CDR2 is FRNRAP. Deletions cut 0 bases from V and 8 bases from J, with 4 bases between. CDR3: CASGLVGEAFF. DNA of the CDR3: TGTGCTAGTGGTTTGGTAGGGGAAGCTTTCTTT.